The rows below give T cell receptor beta chains drawn from one sample of a study of cytomegalovirus exposure and HLA in healthy donors. The protocol was immunoSEQ multiplex PCR, while the TCRdb copy is restricted to in-frame clones and leaves out a portion. The sample includes some 180,000 clones, 65% to 80% of them seen just once. The specimen was PBMCs. Receptors were obtained from a woman aged 25 to 45 in good health and CMV-seropositive. Each CDR3 is given with its conserved first and last residue. D genes are given only for firm matches. Clone sizes are given selectively: once, few, many, or a class where the clone is expanded.

cdr3_length: 16
j_call: TRBJ1-1
v_call: TRBV5-1
d_call: .
clone_size: .
cdr3_nt: TGCGCCAGCAGCGGCCCAAACAGGGTAATGAACACTGAAGCTTTCTTT
cdr3_aa: CASSGPNRVMNTEAFF

cdr3_length: 15
j_call: TRBJ1-2
v_call: TRBV7-2
d_call: .
clone_size: .
cdr3_nt: TGTGCCAGCAGCATAGTCGGGGTGTCTAACTATGGCTACACCTTC
cdr3_aa: CASSIVGVSNYGYTF

cdr3_length: 17
j_call: TRBJ2-5
v_call: TRBV4-2
d_call: TRBD2
clone_size: .
cdr3_nt: TGTGCCAGCAGCCAAGTGGTTGAGGCGGGGGGGCGTAAGACCCAGTACTTC
cdr3_aa: CASSQVVEAGGRKTQYF

cdr3_length: 15
j_call: TRBJ2-2
v_call: TRBV4-1
d_call: TRBD1
clone_size: few
cdr3_nt: TGCGCCAGCAGCACCGGGACAGGGGGCACCGGGGAGCTGTTTTTT
cdr3_aa: CASSTGTGGTGELFF

cdr3_length: 14
j_call: TRBJ2-5
v_call: TRBV6-6
d_call: TRBD1
clone_size: .
cdr3_nt: TGTGCCAGCAGAGAGGACAGGGTCCAAGAGACCCAGTACTTC
cdr3_aa: CASREDRVQETQYF

cdr3_length: 20
j_call: TRBJ1-5
v_call: TRBV27
d_call: TRBD1
clone_size: .
cdr3_nt: TGTGCCAGCAGTAAAGGCCCCAGAGGGACAGGGGGCCTTATCAATCAGCCCCAGCATTTT
cdr3_aa: CASSKGPRGTGGLINQPQHF

cdr3_length: 12
j_call: TRBJ2-7
v_call: TRBV29-1
d_call: TRBD1
clone_size: .
cdr3_nt: TGCAGCGTTGATCAGGGGGCCTACGAGCAGTACTTC
cdr3_aa: CSVDQGAYEQYF

cdr3_length: 14
j_call: TRBJ2-7
v_call: TRBV15
d_call: TRBD2
clone_size: .
cdr3_nt: TGTGCCACCAGCACCAGACTAGCGAGTAGCGAGCAGTACTTC
cdr3_aa: CATSTRLASSEQYF

cdr3_length: 14
j_call: TRBJ2-2
v_call: TRBV7-9
d_call: TRBD1
clone_size: .
cdr3_nt: TGTGCCAGCAGCTGGGGGACAGCTACCGGGGAGCTGTTTTTT
cdr3_aa: CASSWGTATGELFF

cdr3_length: 14
j_call: TRBJ2-1
v_call: TRBV29-1
d_call: TRBD2
clone_size: .
cdr3_nt: TGCAGCGTTGAAGGCGGGAGGGCCTACAATGAGCAGTTCTTC
cdr3_aa: CSVEGGRAYNEQFF

cdr3_length: 13
j_call: TRBJ2-1
v_call: TRBV6-1
d_call: .
clone_size: .
cdr3_nt: TGTGCCAGCAGTGCAATCGGACTCAATGAGCAGTTCTTC
cdr3_aa: CASSAIGLNEQFF

cdr3_length: 16
j_call: TRBJ1-4
v_call: TRBV23-1
d_call: .
clone_size: .
cdr3_nt: TGCGCCAGCAGTCAATTTTGGCCGTCCGACAACGAAAAACTGTTTTTT
cdr3_aa: CASSQFWPSDNEKLFF

cdr3_length: 15
j_call: TRBJ2-7
v_call: TRBV5-1
d_call: TRBD2
clone_size: .
cdr3_nt: TGCGCCAGCAGCTGGACTAGCGGGACGTACTACGAGCAGTACTTC
cdr3_aa: CASSWTSGTYYEQYF

cdr3_length: 18
j_call: TRBJ2-5
v_call: TRBV7-9
d_call: .
clone_size: once
cdr3_nt: TGTGCCAGCAGCCAGACAAACAAAGGACCCCACGGGAAGAGAACCCAGTACTTC
cdr3_aa: CASSQTNKGPHGKRTQYF

cdr3_length: 14
j_call: TRBJ1-1
v_call: TRBV5-4
d_call: .
clone_size: few
cdr3_nt: TGTGCCAGCAGCCGAGGACAGATGAACACTGAAGCTTTCTTT
cdr3_aa: CASSRGQMNTEAFF

cdr3_length: 12
j_call: TRBJ2-5
v_call: TRBV27
d_call: .
clone_size: .
cdr3_nt: TGTGCCAGCAGTCTCACGGGAGAGACCCAGTACTTC
cdr3_aa: CASSLTGETQYF

cdr3_length: 20
j_call: TRBJ2-2
v_call: TRBV7-8
d_call: .
clone_size: .
cdr3_nt: TGTGACAGCAGCTTAGCCGACCGGGCCGAGGCTAGCACTAACACCGGGGAGCTGTTTTTT
cdr3_aa: CDSSLADRAEASTNTGELFF

cdr3_length: 10
j_call: TRBJ2-5
v_call: TRBV29-1
d_call: .
clone_size: .
cdr3_nt: TGCAGCGGGAGCGAGGAGACCCAGTACTTC
cdr3_aa: CSGSEETQYF

cdr3_length: 16
j_call: TRBJ2-3
v_call: TRBV6-5
d_call: .
clone_size: .
cdr3_nt: TGTGCCAGCAGTTACCCGAGTGGACAGCGCACAGATACGCAGTATTTT
cdr3_aa: CASSYPSGQRTDTQYF

cdr3_length: 14
j_call: TRBJ2-7
v_call: TRBV9
d_call: TRBD2
clone_size: .
cdr3_nt: TGTGCCAGCAGCGCCCGACTAGCGGGACACGAGCAGTACTTC
cdr3_aa: CASSARLAGHEQYF

cdr3_length: 15
j_call: TRBJ2-1
v_call: TRBV27
d_call: TRBD2
clone_size: .
cdr3_nt: TGTGCCAGCAGTTTTAGCGGGGGGCCCACTAATGAGCAGTTCTTC
cdr3_aa: CASSFSGGPTNEQFF

cdr3_length: 14
j_call: TRBJ1-6
v_call: TRBV19
d_call: TRBD1
clone_size: .
cdr3_nt: TGTGCCAGTAGGACCGGGACAGGGAGTTCACCCCTCCACTTT
cdr3_aa: CASRTGTGSSPLHF

cdr3_length: 17
j_call: TRBJ1-5
v_call: TRBV5-6
d_call: .
clone_size: few
cdr3_nt: TGTGCCAGCAGCCGGAACCGAAGGACAGAATTCAATCAGCCCCAGCATTTT
cdr3_aa: CASSRNRRTEFNQPQHF

cdr3_length: 14
j_call: TRBJ2-3
v_call: TRBV5-6
d_call: .
clone_size: .
cdr3_nt: TGTGCCAGCTCACCGGGGTTTGGTACAGATACGCAGTATTTT
cdr3_aa: CASSPGFGTDTQYF

cdr3_length: 15
j_call: TRBJ1-2
v_call: TRBV4-1
d_call: TRBD1
clone_size: .
cdr3_nt: TGCGCCAGCAGCCAGGGACAGGGGGACCATAATGGCTACACCTTC
cdr3_aa: CASSQGQGDHNGYTF

cdr3_length: 13
j_call: TRBJ2-5
v_call: TRBV4-3
d_call: .
clone_size: .
cdr3_nt: TGCGCCAGCAGCCAAGGGCACGAAGAGACCCAGTACTTC
cdr3_aa: CASSQGHEETQYF

cdr3_length: 18
j_call: TRBJ1-3
v_call: TRBV5-1
d_call: TRBD1
clone_size: .
cdr3_nt: TGCGCCAGCAGCTTGGGGTGGGACAGGAGCCTCTCTGGAAACACCATATATTTT
cdr3_aa: CASSLGWDRSLSGNTIYF

cdr3_length: 15
j_call: TRBJ1-1
v_call: TRBV19
d_call: TRBD1
clone_size: .
cdr3_nt: TGTGCCAGTAGCCCAAACAGGGGGTTGGACACTGAAGCTTTCTTT
cdr3_aa: CASSPNRGLDTEAFF

cdr3_length: 15
j_call: TRBJ2-1
v_call: TRBV25-1
d_call: .
clone_size: .
cdr3_nt: TGTGCCAGCAGTGAACTCGTTAATAACTACAATGAGCAGTTCTTC
cdr3_aa: CASSELVNNYNEQFF

cdr3_length: 17
j_call: TRBJ1-1
v_call: TRBV10-3
d_call: TRBD1
clone_size: .
cdr3_nt: TGTGCCATCAGTGAATGGGACAGGGGGGATATGGGCACTGAAGCTTTCTTT
cdr3_aa: CAISEWDRGDMGTEAFF

cdr3_length: 15
j_call: TRBJ2-7
v_call: TRBV6-5
d_call: .
clone_size: .
cdr3_nt: TGTGCCAGCAGCCGCGGACAGCCTTCCTCCTACGAGCAGTACTTC
cdr3_aa: CASSRGQPSSYEQYF

cdr3_length: 17
j_call: TRBJ2-3
v_call: TRBV7-2
d_call: .
clone_size: few
cdr3_nt: TGTGCCAGCAGCTTACGGGTTGGGACTGCTAGCACAGATACGCAGTATTTT
cdr3_aa: CASSLRVGTASTDTQYF

cdr3_length: 16
j_call: TRBJ2-5
v_call: TRBV18
d_call: TRBD1
clone_size: once
cdr3_nt: TGTGCCAGCTCGCTGCCCGGGACAGGGGTGTCGAAGACCCAGTACTTC
cdr3_aa: CASSLPGTGVSKTQYF

cdr3_length: 15
j_call: TRBJ1-5
v_call: TRBV7-9
d_call: TRBD1
clone_size: .
cdr3_nt: TGTGCCAGCAGCTCGGGACAGGGGGCCTATCAGCCCCAGCATTTT
cdr3_aa: CASSSGQGAYQPQHF

cdr3_length: 13
j_call: TRBJ2-7
v_call: TRBV10-2
d_call: TRBD1
clone_size: few
cdr3_nt: TGCGCCAGCGGGGGACAGGGGGCAATCGAGCAGTACTTC
cdr3_aa: CASGGQGAIEQYF

cdr3_length: 14
j_call: TRBJ2-3
v_call: TRBV19
d_call: TRBD2
clone_size: .
cdr3_nt: TGTGCCAGTAGATCCGGACTAGCGACAGATACGCAGTATTTT
cdr3_aa: CASRSGLATDTQYF

cdr3_length: 14
j_call: TRBJ2-7
v_call: TRBV5-1
d_call: .
clone_size: .
cdr3_nt: TGCGCCAGCAGCCCCTGGACGGGGTACTACGAGCAGTACTTC
cdr3_aa: CASSPWTGYYEQYF

cdr3_length: 17
j_call: TRBJ1-6
v_call: TRBV18
d_call: TRBD1
clone_size: .
cdr3_nt: TGTGCCAGCTCCCAAGCGGACCAGGGGGGCAATAATTCACCCCTCCACTTT
cdr3_aa: CASSQADQGGNNSPLHF

cdr3_length: 15
j_call: TRBJ2-2
v_call: TRBV4-2
d_call: .
clone_size: .
cdr3_nt: TGTGCCAGCAGCCAAGATGTCGAGGCGGCTGGGGAGCTGTTTTTT
cdr3_aa: CASSQDVEAAGELFF

cdr3_length: 15
j_call: TRBJ2-1
v_call: TRBV6-1
d_call: .
clone_size: .
cdr3_nt: TGTGCCAGCCTCGGAGGGGGGGGTAATCGCTATGAGCAGTTCTTC
cdr3_aa: CASLGGGGNRYEQFF

cdr3_length: 12
j_call: TRBJ1-3
v_call: TRBV18
d_call: .
clone_size: .
cdr3_nt: TGTGCCAGCTCACCCCTGGGAAACACCATATATTTT
cdr3_aa: CASSPLGNTIYF

cdr3_length: 17
j_call: TRBJ2-7
v_call: TRBV4-1
d_call: TRBD1
clone_size: .
cdr3_nt: TGCGCCAGCAGCCAGACACCCCTTAGACAGGGGCCCTACGAGCAGTACTTC
cdr3_aa: CASSQTPLRQGPYEQYF

cdr3_length: 14
j_call: TRBJ1-2
v_call: TRBV4-3
d_call: .
clone_size: .
cdr3_nt: TGCGCCAGCAGCCAAGATCGGGGAACCTATGGCTACACCTTC
cdr3_aa: CASSQDRGTYGYTF

cdr3_length: 15
j_call: TRBJ2-7
v_call: TRBV2
d_call: TRBD1
clone_size: .
cdr3_nt: TGTGCCAGCAGCGTAGCCGGACAGGGAGACTACGAGCAGTACTTC
cdr3_aa: CASSVAGQGDYEQYF

cdr3_length: 16
j_call: TRBJ1-4
v_call: TRBV5-1
d_call: TRBD1
clone_size: .
cdr3_nt: TGCGCCAGTAGAGACTTAGATGACAGGGGATGGGAAAAACTGTTTTTT
cdr3_aa: CASRDLDDRGWEKLFF

cdr3_length: 14
j_call: TRBJ1-5
v_call: TRBV4-1
d_call: .
clone_size: .
cdr3_nt: TGCGCCAGCAGCCAGAGCGATCTTGGGCAGCCCCAGCATTTT
cdr3_aa: CASSQSDLGQPQHF

cdr3_length: 15
j_call: TRBJ1-2
v_call: TRBV4-1
d_call: .
clone_size: .
cdr3_nt: TGCGCCAGCAGCCAAGTTGGGGGGAGGAACTATGGCTACACCTTC
cdr3_aa: CASSQVGGRNYGYTF

cdr3_length: 14
j_call: TRBJ2-3
v_call: TRBV4-3
d_call: .
clone_size: few
cdr3_nt: TGCGCCAGCAGCCAAGATTCTGGCTTAGATACGCAGTATTTT
cdr3_aa: CASSQDSGLDTQYF

cdr3_length: 15
j_call: TRBJ1-5
v_call: TRBV5-4
d_call: .
clone_size: few
cdr3_nt: TGTGCCAGCAGCTTGGGGGGCAAGGTTGACCAGCCCCAGCATTTT
cdr3_aa: CASSLGGKVDQPQHF

cdr3_length: 13
j_call: TRBJ1-1
v_call: TRBV6-5
d_call: TRBD1
clone_size: .
cdr3_nt: TGTGCCAGCAGTTACGACAGGGGGGCTGAAGCTTTCTTT
cdr3_aa: CASSYDRGAEAFF

cdr3_length: 15
j_call: TRBJ2-5
v_call: TRBV18
d_call: TRBD2
clone_size: .
cdr3_nt: TGTGCCAGCTCACCCCCGGCGGGAGGGCAAGAGACCCAGTACTTC
cdr3_aa: CASSPPAGGQETQYF

cdr3_length: 13
j_call: TRBJ1-1
v_call: TRBV4-2
d_call: .
clone_size: .
cdr3_nt: TGTGCCAGCAGCCAAGCGGGACACGGTGAAGCTTTCTTT
cdr3_aa: CASSQAGHGEAFF

cdr3_length: 15
j_call: TRBJ1-2
v_call: TRBV5-8
d_call: .
clone_size: .
cdr3_nt: TGTGCCAGCAGCCCGATGGTCCGGGGGACCTATGGCTACACCTTC
cdr3_aa: CASSPMVRGTYGYTF

cdr3_length: 16
j_call: TRBJ2-4
v_call: TRBV5-6
d_call: .
clone_size: .
cdr3_nt: TGTGCCAGCAGCTTGCAGACAGCCATAGCCAAAAACATTCAGTACTTC
cdr3_aa: CASSLQTAIAKNIQYF

cdr3_length: 14
j_call: TRBJ1-5
v_call: TRBV10-3
d_call: .
clone_size: .
cdr3_nt: TGTGCCATCAGTGAGCGGGATGTTGATCGGCCCCAGCATTTT
cdr3_aa: CAISERDVDRPQHF

cdr3_length: 12
j_call: TRBJ1-2
v_call: TRBV27
d_call: TRBD1
clone_size: .
cdr3_nt: TGTGCCAGCACCGCGACAGGGAGAGGCTACACCTTC
cdr3_aa: CASTATGRGYTF

cdr3_length: 14
j_call: TRBJ1-6
v_call: TRBV10-3
d_call: TRBD1
clone_size: .
cdr3_nt: TGTGCCATCAGGTCCGGGACAGGGGGTTCACCCCTCCACTTT
cdr3_aa: CAIRSGTGGSPLHF